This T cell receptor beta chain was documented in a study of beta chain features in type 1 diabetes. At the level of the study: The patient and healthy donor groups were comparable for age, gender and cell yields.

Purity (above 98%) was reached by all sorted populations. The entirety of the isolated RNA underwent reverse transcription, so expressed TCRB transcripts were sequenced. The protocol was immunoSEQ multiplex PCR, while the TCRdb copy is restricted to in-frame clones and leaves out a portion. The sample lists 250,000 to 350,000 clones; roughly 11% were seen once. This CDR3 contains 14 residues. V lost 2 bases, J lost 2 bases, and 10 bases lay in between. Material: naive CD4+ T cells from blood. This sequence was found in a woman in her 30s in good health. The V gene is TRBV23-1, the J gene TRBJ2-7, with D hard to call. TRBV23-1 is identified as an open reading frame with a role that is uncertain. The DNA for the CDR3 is TGCGCCAGCAGTCAACAGGCCGCCACCTACGAGCAGTACTTC. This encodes CASSQQAATYEQYF.